A single sample is the source of the 20 T cell receptor beta chains below, sequenced in a study of blood T cell repertoires in COVID-19. Repertoires were generated with immunoSEQ multiplex PCR, while TCRdb's copy carries only in-frame clones and drops some. The sample shows under 150,000 clones, around 85% of them seen only once. Material for sequencing was peripheral blood. These receptor sequences come from a woman aged 60-70 years with COVID-19, enrolled during active disease.

This sequence joins TRBV20-1 and TRBJ2-5; TRBD2 matches at 7 bases. Germline trimming cut 3 bases from V and 5 bases from J; bases unmatched to any gene: 9. Germline V gives CDR1 DFQATT, CDR2 SNEGSKA (reference sequence). CDR3 length equals 14 residues. CDR3 bases: TGCAGTGCTAGTCTCCCCGGGGAGGGGGAGACCCAGTACTTC. As protein: CSASLPGEGETQYF.

This clone was counted only a few times. The rearrangement uses TRBV2 and TRBJ1-6; a possible D gene is TRBD1 (6 bases). V was pared by 7 bases and J by 7 bases, with 14 bases between. The V gene's germline CDR1 is SNHLY and CDR2 FYNNEI. The CDR3 runs to 14 residues. CDR3 nucleotides: TGTGCCAGCACCGGGGACAACAGCAATTCACCCCTCCACTTT. It yields the protein CASTGDNSNSPLHF. The whole variable domain, filled in from reference TRBV2 and TRBJ1-6, reads EPEVTQTPSHQVTQMGQEVILRCVPISNHLYFYWYRQILGQKVEFLVSFYNNEISEKSEIFDDQFSVERPDGSNFTLKIRSTKLEDSAMYFCASTGDNSNSPLHFGNGTRLTVT.

This sequence joins TRBV19 and TRBJ1-5, with D unclear. V lost 5 bases and J lost 2, with 13 bases in between. The germline CDR1 and CDR2 sequences are LNHDA and SQIVND (reference sequence). The CDR3 is made up of 15 amino acids. This CDR3 reads CASSLGQVGNQPQHF. The DNA for the CDR3 is TGTGCCAGTAGTTTGGGTCAGGTCGGCAATCAGCCCCAGCATTTT. Using reference TRBV19 and TRBJ1-5 for the parts outside the CDR3, the full variable domain is DGGITQSPKYLFRKEGQNVTLSCEQNLNHDAMYWYRQDPGQGLRLIYYSQIVNDFQKGDIAEGYSVSREKKESFPLTVTSAQKNPTAFYLCASSLGQVGNQPQHFGDGTRLSIL.

This chain links TRBV5-1 with TRBJ2-1; 11 bases are shared with TRBD2. Germline lookup yields CDR1 SGHRS and CDR2 YFSETQ. This CDR3 has 16 amino acids. The J segment lost 2 bases and the V segment lost 4 bases, leaving 5 bases of the junction unmatched. The CDR3 sequence: CASSREGLAAYNEQFF. The CDR3 coding sequence is TGCGCCAGCAGCCGTGAGGGACTAGCGGCCTACAATGAGCAGTTCTTC.

This clone was picked up one time. The chain has TRBV2 and TRBJ1-2; D may be TRBD1 (6 bases). Germline CDR1 is SNHLY and CDR2 is FYNNEI. Trimming left V 4 bases short and J 0 bases short, with 15 bases between. The CDR3 is 16 residues long. The DNA for the CDR3 is TGTGCCAGCAGTGGGGGGCTTGTCAGGGCTAACTATGGCTACACCTTC. It codes for CASSGGLVRANYGYTF.

V is TRBV29-1 and J is TRBJ1-2, with a tentative D call TRBD1 (6 bases). V was shortened by 3 bases and J by 4 bases, with 12 bases between the two germline ends. CDR3 length: 13 residues. Germline values: CDR1 SQVTM, CDR2 ANQGSEA. The CDR3 protein is CSVEDSGVYGYTF. The CDR3 nucleotides are TGCAGCGTTGAGGACTCAGGGGTCTATGGCTACACCTTC. The full variable domain, completed using reference TRBV29-1 and TRBJ1-2, is SAVISQKPSRDICQRGTSLTIQCQVDSQVTMMFWYRQQPGQSLTLIATANQGSEATYESGFVIDKFPISRPNLTFSTLTVSNMSPEDSSIYLCSVEDSGVYGYTFGSGTRLTVV.

V and J are TRBV3-1 (or the pseudogene TRBV3-2) and TRBJ1-4, with no clear D. The CDR3 has 16 amino acids. Germline assignment: CDR1 LGHDT and CDR2 YNNKEL (reference sequence). Trimming took off 1 base at V and 8 bases at J, with 17 bases between the two ends. CDR3 bases: TGTGCCAGCAGCCAAGGGTCGGCAGGAGGGCGCGAAAAACTGTTTTTT. It is translated as CASSQGSAGGREKLFF.

The J gene is TRBJ2-1, the V gene TRBV10-3; TRBD2 matches at 10 bases. The V segment lost 7 bases and the J segment 8 bases; nucleotides outside the gene matches: 17. The CDR3 has 17 residues. Looked up from germline, CDR1 is ENHRY and CDR2 is SYGVKD. CDR3 residues: CAITTRGSGGNVDEQFF. The CDR3 DNA follows: TGTGCCATCACCACGCGAGGTAGCGGGGGGAATGTGGATGAGCAGTTCTTC.

The chain couples TRBV3-1 (or the pseudogene TRBV3-2) to TRBJ2-1, with D possibly being TRBD1 (6 bases). Trimming cost V 5 bases and J 3 bases, with 14 bases left between them. This CDR3 contains 15 residues. Germline lookup yields CDR1 LGHDT and CDR2 YNNKEL (reference sequence). CDR3 region: CASSVRTGNYNEQFF. The CDR3 bases are TGTGCCAGCAGCGTCAGAACAGGGAACTACAATGAGCAGTTCTTC.

This sequence joins TRBV7-9 and TRBJ1-5, with D perhaps TRBD1 (6 bases). Looked up from germline, CDR1 is SEHNR and CDR2 is FQNEAQ (reference sequence). The CDR3 consists of 15 residues. V lost 1 base and J 4 bases, leaving 11 bases between the germline ends. The CDR3: CASSLGRTANQPQHF. For the CDR3, the DNA is TGTGCCAGCAGCTTAGGACGGACAGCAAATCAGCCCCAGCATTTT.

This rearrangement joins TRBV11-2 to TRBJ2-7; no reliable D call. Germline V gene lookup returns CDR1 SGHAT and CDR2 FQNNGV. Between the trimmed V and J ends, which lost 4 bases and 0 bases, there was a span of 10 bases. This CDR3 has 14 residues. CDR3 amino acids: CASSSPTHSYEQYF. The DNA of the CDR3 is TGTGCCAGCAGCTCGCCGACACACTCCTACGAGCAGTACTTC.

The chain is built from TRBV4-1 and TRBJ1-4; TRBD1 matches 7 bases. Germline-derived CDR1 and CDR2 are MGHRA and YSYEKL. This CDR3 has 16 residues. The junction had 8 bases not matched to a gene; V was cut back by 0 bases and J by 7 bases. The CDR3 reads CASSQDPMDRTEKLFF. The CDR3 coding sequence is TGCGCCAGCAGCCAAGATCCAATGGACAGGACTGAAAAACTGTTTTTT.

The chain is built from TRBV3-1 (or the pseudogene TRBV3-2) and TRBJ1-6; 8 nucleotides align to TRBD1. Germline trimming cut 0 bases from V and 7 bases from J; bases unmatched to any gene: 2. The CDR3 runs 15 residues. Germline V lookup: CDR1 LGHDT, CDR2 YNNKEL (reference sequence). This chain's CDR3 is CASSQDRGRNSPLHF. CDR3 nucleotide sequence: TGTGCCAGCAGCCAAGACAGGGGGCGGAATTCACCCCTCCACTTT.

CDR3: CASSSGRGGFTDTQYF. Written as DNA, the CDR3 is TGTGCCAGCAGCTCTGGGAGGGGGGGCTTCACAGATACGCAGTATTTT. The rearrangement joins TRBV5-4 to TRBJ2-3; D is perhaps TRBD2 (7 bases). V lost 3 bases and J 2 bases, leaving 16 bases between the germline ends. The CDR3 is made up of 16 amino acids. The germline gives CDR1 SGHNT, CDR2 YYREEE (reference sequence). The full variable domain, in which reference TRBV5-4 and TRBJ2-3 provide the parts outside the CDR3, is ETGVTQSPTHLIKTRGQQVTLRCSSQSGHNTVSWYQQALGQGPQFIFQYYREEENGRGNFPPRFSGLQFPNYSSELNVNALELDDSALYLCASSSGRGGFTDTQYFGPGTRLTVL.

In DNA, the CDR3 is TGCGCCAGCAGCTTGTACCCTGACAGGGTAGACACTGAAGCTTTCTTT. It yields the protein CASSLYPDRVDTEAFF. The chain uses TRBV5-1 and TRBJ1-1; 7 bases match TRBD1. The junction had 9 bases not matched to a gene; V was cut back by 1 base and J by 3 bases. Germline values: CDR1 SGHRS, CDR2 YFSETQ. The CDR3 has 16 residues.

The rearrangement joins TRBV3-1 (or the pseudogene TRBV3-2) to TRBJ2-3, with 13 nucleotides matching TRBD2. Per the germline V gene, CDR1 is LGHDT and CDR2 is YNNKEL (reference sequence). CDR3 length equals 15 residues. Germline trimming cut 4 bases from V and 5 bases from J; bases unmatched to any gene: 3. In DNA form, the CDR3 reads TGTGCCAGCAGCCTACTAGCGGGGGGGGGAGATACGCAGTATTTT. Its translation: CASSLLAGGGDTQYF.

The genes are TRBV6-4 and TRBJ1-4, with a possible D match to TRBD1 (5 bases). The CDR3 runs 14 residues. From germline, CDR1 is MRHNA and CDR2 SNTAGT. Trimming cost V 2 bases and J 7 bases, with 11 bases left between them. CDR3 nucleotide sequence: TGTGCCAGCAGTGACAATCCCGGGGGTGAAAAACTGTTTTTT. It is translated as CASSDNPGGEKLFF.

V and J are TRBV4-3 and TRBJ1-1, with D perhaps TRBD1 (6 bases). This CDR3 has 14 amino acids. Germline CDR1 and CDR2: LGHNA and YSLEER. V dropped 7 bases and J dropped 1 base, with 13 bases sitting between them. The CDR3 DNA reads as TGCGCCAGCACTCTGGGGGGGGCGAACACTGAAGCTTTCTTT. Amino acid sequence: CASTLGGANTEAFF.

The chain employs TRBV18 and TRBJ2-5; D may be TRBD2 (6 bases). There are 15 residues in the CDR3. Trimming cost V 4 bases and J 5 bases, with 17 bases left between them. Germline V gene data show CDR1 as KGHSH and CDR2 as LQKENI. CDR3 DNA sequence: TGTGCCAGCTCACTTTCCCGGGAGTCGACGGAGACCCAGTACTTC. Protein sequence: CASSLSRESTETQYF.

The V call is TRBV19, the J call TRBJ1-5; D is uncertain. Germline V lookup: CDR1 LNHDA, CDR2 SQIVND (reference sequence). This CDR3 region has 15 residues. V was trimmed by 6 bases and J by 5 bases, leaving 17 bases between them. The CDR3 loop is CASRTRRSFYQPQHF. The CDR3, as DNA: TGTGCCAGTAGAACCCGCCGGTCATTCTATCAGCCCCAGCATTTT.